In its sample, the clone carrying this T cell receptor (beta chain) ranks as medium-sized (0.01 to 0.1%). Its target is not known. Only in-frame clones appear in the TCRdb table, and some are missing; sequencing was by immunoSEQ multiplex PCR. The profile shows some 75,000 clones, 82% of them singletons. These data come from a study of radiation and T cells in renal cell carcinoma. General study findings and limits: From baseline, blood top tumor clonotypes peaked at 2 weeks post-radiation.

Time point specified: blood 2 weeks post-SBRT. As to treatment: 15 Gy SBRT to primary tumor, nephrectomy 4 weeks later. The CDR3 runs to 16 residues. Trimming cost V 1 base and J 4 bases, with 14 bases left between them. Germline V CDR1 and CDR2: LGHNA, YSLEER. The specimen was blood, collected from a patient whose treatment included radiotherapy and nephrectomy. The receptor was isolated from a man aged 60-69 years with renal cell carcinoma. This rearrangement joins TRBV4-3 to TRBJ1-3, with a tentative D call TRBD1 (6 bases). CDR3 sequence: CASSQVGAWGGNTIYF. The CDR3 bases are TGCGCCAGCAGCCAAGTGGGGGCCTGGGGAGGAAACACCATATATTTT.